This section outlines one TCR beta chain sequence together with its context. Its antigen is as yet unknown. ViraFEST assay sequencing came after antigen-specific CD4+ T cells were expanded with viral peptide pools. The culture ran for around 10 days before CD4+ T cells were isolated. Sometime from March through December 2020, the person acquired a SARS-CoV-2 infection that PCR confirmed. The participants, recipients of two vaccine doses, got either BNT162b2 or mRNA-1273. The sample is drawn from a study of vaccination effects on CD4 cells after COVID-19. Study-wide results and limits: Late in the post-vaccination period, infection-induced and vaccine-induced clones underwent marked clonal contraction.

With 0 bases removed from V and 4 bases from J, the gap between germline ends came to 16 bases. The germline V gene encodes CDR1 SGHNT and CDR2 YYREEE (reference sequence). CDR3 length: 17 residues. Only in-frame clones appear in the TCRdb table, and some are missing; sequencing was by immunoSEQ multiplex PCR. The repertoire includes approximately 15,000 clones, around 84% of them detected once, and 25% to 30% sits in the top ten. This chain uses TRBV5-4 with TRBJ2-2, with D possibly matching TRBD2 (5 bases). The receptor was derived from a human donor who had a prior SARS-CoV-2 infection. The material sequenced was CD4+ T cells from PBMCs cultured with HCoV-NL63 spike peptides, taken after COVID-19 vaccination. The CDR3 is CASSLVSAGRGTGELFF. Here the CDR3 DNA reads TGTGCCAGCAGCTTGGTTTCCGCGGGCCGTGGCACCGGGGAGCTGTTTTTT.